A selection of T cell receptor beta chains follows, all from one sample in a study of T-cell reconstitution after alpha-beta-depleted transplantation in children. TCRdb reprocessed the PCR reads with MiXCR, giving one entry per CDR3 protein. The sample records about 460,000 distinct CDR3 sequences, 10% to 12% being singletons. The sample in question was PBMCs, mostly from graft donor cells, obtained 180 days after TCRalphabeta/CD19-depleted stem cell transplant. The receptors were sampled from a female patient aged 2-15 years who had a stem cell transplant for aplastic anemia, so the T cells may come from the graft donor. The CDR3 runs from the conserved cysteine through the conserved F or W. The D gene is left open where the match is weak. Where a row states a size, it is once, few, many or the class of an expanded clone; other rows omit it.

CASSWGGGAGYGYTF,TGTGCCAGCAGTTGGGGAGGGGGCGCGGGATATGGCTACACCTTC,TRBJ1-2,TRBV28,TRBD1,few
CATDQGGEAFF,TGTGCCACCGACCAGGGTGGTGAAGCTTTCTTT,TRBJ1-1,TRBV24-1,NA,few
CASSFFRGSYEQYF,TGTGCCAGCAGCTTTTTTAGGGGTTCCTACGAGCAGTACTTC,TRBJ2-7,TRBV7-2,NA,NA
CASSLERSRTYQETQYF,TGCGCCAGCAGCTTGGAAAGATCGCGGACCTACCAAGAGACCCAGTACTTC,TRBJ2-5,TRBV5-1,NA,few
CASSQGTSRSGGNTIYF,TGCGCCAGCAGCCAAGGTACCTCGAGATCAGGGGGAAACACCATATATTTT,TRBJ1-3,TRBV4-3,NA,few
CASRSVETQYF,TGTGCCAGCAGGTCCGTAGAGACCCAGTACTTC,TRBJ2-5,TRBV6-5,NA,few
CASSQVTPSGGASNSPLHF,TGTGCCAGCAGCCAAGTAACCCCTTCAGGGGGGGCTAGTAATTCACCCCTCCACTTT,TRBJ1-6,TRBV3-1,TRBD1,few
CASSGEGGDEQFF,TGTGCCAGCAGTGGGGAGGGAGGGGATGAGCAGTTCTTC,TRBJ2-1,TRBV2,TRBD2,few
CASSLAASGRREQYF,TGTGCCAGCAGCTTAGCAGCTAGCGGGAGAAGGGAGCAGTACTTC,TRBJ2-7,TRBV7-2,TRBD2,NA
CSDIQADTQYF,TGCAGCGATATACAAGCAGATACGCAGTATTTT,TRBJ2-3,TRBV29-1,NA,many
CAIRRHFRGSYKQYF,TGTGCCATCAGGAGACATTTTCGAGGCTCCTACAAGCAGTACTTC,TRBJ2-7,TRBV10-3,NA,NA
CASTLFGGVGNTIYF,TGTGCCAGCACCCTTTTTGGAGGGGTTGGAAACACCATATATTTT,TRBJ1-3,TRBV28,NA,NA
CASSTPGTPSSYNEQFF,TGTGCCAGCAGCACCCCCGGGACTCCGAGCTCCTACAATGAGCAGTTCTTC,TRBJ2-1,TRBV7-2,NA,NA
CASSQNLVPKGGPTGNTGELFF,TGTGCCAGCAGCCAAAATCTTGTGCCTAAGGGTGGCCCGACGGGGAACACCGGGGAGCTGTTTTTT,TRBJ2-2,TRBV3-1,NA,NA
CASSQDPRRSGQPQHF,TGTGCCAGCAGCCAAGATCCTCGGCGAAGTGGGCAGCCCCAGCATTTT,TRBJ1-5,TRBV4-2,NA,NA
CASSLALEDTQYF,TGTGCCAGCAGCTTAGCGCTAGAGGATACGCAGTATTTT,TRBJ2-3,TRBV7-2,NA,few
CASSLGTGYGYTF,TGTGCCAGCAGTTTAGGGACAGGGTACGGCTACACCTTC,TRBJ1-2,TRBV27,TRBD1,many
CASSSTYQPGQFF,TGTGCCAGCAGTTCCACCTACCAGCCGGGGCAGTTCTTC,TRBJ2-1,TRBV27,NA,NA
CASSPLRGEQYF,TGTGCCAGCAGCCCACTTCGGGGGGAGCAGTACTTC,TRBJ2-7,TRBV4-2,NA,NA
CASSGRWLAGASQRDEQYF,TGTGCCAGCAGTGGTCGTTGGCTAGCGGGAGCCTCTCAAAGGGACGAGCAGTACTTC,TRBJ2-7,TRBV6-4,TRBD2,NA
CASSHVGGRTQETQYF,TGTGCCAGCAGCCATGTTGGCGGGAGGACCCAAGAGACCCAGTACTTC,TRBJ2-5,TRBV7-2,TRBD2,few
CASSSRLLNEQFF,TGTGCCAGCAGCTCGAGACTCCTCAATGAGCAGTTCTTC,TRBJ2-1,TRBV12-3/TRBV12-4,NA,few
CASSPQGRRQETQYF,TGTGCCAGCAGCCCCCAGGGTAGGCGACAAGAGACCCAGTACTTC,TRBJ2-5,TRBV7-9,NA,few
CASSFFGSDTGELFF,TGTGCCAGCAGCTTCTTCGGGAGTGACACCGGGGAGCTGTTTTTT,TRBJ2-2,TRBV11-2,NA,NA
CSAEGWRGHTDTQYF,TGCAGTGCTGAGGGCTGGCGGGGGCACACAGATACGCAGTATTTT,TRBJ2-3,TRBV20-1,NA,few
CASSRGSPNTEAFF,TGTGCCAGCAGCAGGGGGTCCCCGAACACTGAAGCTTTCTTT,TRBJ1-1,TRBV6-1,TRBD1,few
CSVEDRSHREVGTSGRGSYNEQFF,TGCAGCGTTGAAGACCGATCTCACAGGGAAGTCGGGACTAGCGGGAGGGGCTCCTACAATGAGCAGTTCTTC,TRBJ2-1,TRBV29-1,TRBD2,few
CASSLEGWGVYNEQFF,TGTGCCAGCAGTTTAGAGGGTTGGGGAGTTTACAATGAGCAGTTCTTC,TRBJ2-1,TRBV27,NA,NA
CASSRGQGKANTGELFF,TGTGCCAGCAGCAGAGGACAGGGGAAAGCCAACACCGGGGAGCTGTTTTTT,TRBJ2-2,TRBV2,TRBD1,NA
CASSSRGSGGLTEAFF,TGTGCCAGCAGCTCCCGGGGTTCAGGGGGCCTCACTGAAGCTTTCTTT,TRBJ1-1,TRBV7-2,TRBD1,NA
CASSPGQGTYTGELFF,TGTGCCAGCAGCCCGGGACAGGGGACGTATACCGGGGAGCTGTTTTTT,TRBJ2-2,TRBV4-2,TRBD1,few
CASSFGTGNTGELFF,TGTGCCAGCAGCTTCGGGACAGGGAACACCGGGGAGCTGTTTTTT,TRBJ2-2,TRBV7-2,TRBD1,NA
CAWKKGGNTEAFF,TGTGCCTGGAAAAAAGGGGGCAACACTGAAGCTTTCTTT,TRBJ1-1,TRBV30,TRBD1,many
CASSFSVLGAKQFF,TGTGCCAGCAGCTTCTCGGTCCTAGGAGCGAAGCAGTTCTTC,TRBJ2-1,TRBV5-5,NA,few
CASSLYRLTGANVLTF,TGTGCCAGCAGCTTGTACAGGCTAACTGGGGCCAACGTCCTGACTTTC,TRBJ2-6,TRBV7-3,NA,NA
CASSYSSWAGGYEQYF,TGTGCCAGCAGTTACTCCTCTTGGGCGGGAGGCTACGAGCAGTACTTC,TRBJ2-7,TRBV6-5,TRBD2,NA
CASNTRDSNYNEQFF,TGTGCCAGCAACACTAGGGACAGCAACTACAATGAGCAGTTCTTC,TRBJ2-1,TRBV7-8,TRBD1,once
CATSIPHLLGTGELFF,TGTGCCACCAGCATACCCCACCTCTTAGGGACCGGGGAGCTGTTTTTT,TRBJ2-2,TRBV15,NA,NA
CASEPTGTIYNEQFF,TGTGCTAGTGAACCGACAGGGACCATATACAATGAGCAGTTCTTC,TRBJ2-1,TRBV12-5,TRBD1,NA
CASSSNRGEKAFF,TGCGCCAGCAGCTCAAACCGGGGAGAAAAAGCTTTCTTT,TRBJ1-1,TRBV5-1,NA,few
CATSERRSNVPDSDNEQFF,TGTGCCACCAGTGAGAGGCGAAGTAACGTGCCTGATAGTGACAATGAGCAGTTCTTC,TRBJ2-1,TRBV24-1,NA,NA
CASSLWHSNINIQYF,TGTGCCAGCAGCTTATGGCACAGCAACATAAACATTCAGTACTTC,TRBJ2-4,TRBV7-8,NA,NA
CASSVAQINTDTQYF,TGTGCCAGCAGCGTCGCCCAAATAAACACAGATACGCAGTATTTT,TRBJ2-3,TRBV9,NA,NA
CASSFGQGEYGANGLTF,TGCGCCAGCAGCTTTGGACAGGGAGAGTACGGGGCCAACGGCCTGACTTTC,TRBJ2-6,TRBV5-1,TRBD1,NA
CASSYIAGAYNEQFF,TGTGCCAGCAGTTATATTGCGGGAGCCTACAATGAGCAGTTCTTC,TRBJ2-1,TRBV6-2/TRBV6-3,TRBD2,few
CASSSRQSSYEQYF,TGTGCCAGCAGCTCCCGACAGAGCTCCTACGAGCAGTACTTC,TRBJ2-7,TRBV7-2,NA,few
CASSLVSGLNNEQFF,TGCGCCAGCAGCTTGGTTAGCGGACTTAACAATGAGCAGTTCTTC,TRBJ2-1,TRBV5-1,NA,many
CSVDDEYEQYF,TGCAGCGTTGACGACGAGTACGAGCAGTACTTC,TRBJ2-7,TRBV29-1,NA,few
CASSFRTGFGYGYTF,TGTGCCAGCAGTTTCAGAACGGGATTCGGCTATGGCTACACCTTC,TRBJ1-2,TRBV12-3/TRBV12-4,NA,few
CASSQSGETQYF,TGTGCCAGCAGCCAGTCGGGGGAGACCCAGTACTTC,TRBJ2-5,TRBV5-6,NA,few
CASSSPGLAGGSSYNEQFF,TGTGCCAGCAGTTCCCCGGGACTAGCGGGAGGGAGCTCCTACAATGAGCAGTTCTTC,TRBJ2-1,TRBV6-5,TRBD2,many